The TCR beta chain described here comes from a study of PD-1 blockade in classical Hodgkin lymphoma. Overall study findings and caveats: The study reported lower baseline TCR diversity in newly diagnosed patients than in healthy donors. Prior to therapy, complete responders displayed diversity much like that of newly diagnosed patients.

In every patient, relapse followed autologous stem cell transplantation, while exposure to brentuximab vedotin differed. Under best response, outcomes were complete response, partial response or progressive disease. For this clone: Its target is unknown.

Germline V gene data show CDR1 as SGHKS and CDR2 as YYEKEE (reference sequence). CDR3 length equals 13 residues. Trimming cost V 0 bases and J 4 bases, with 5 bases left between them. Sequencing used immunoSEQ multiplex PCR; TCRdb keeps in-frame clones, though not all of them. The sample shows roughly 56,000 clones, around 90% of them seen only once. This TCR was sampled from a human donor with classical Hodgkin lymphoma. Sequencing was performed on peripheral blood mononuclear cells (PBMCs), taken before the second cycle of nivolumab. V and J are TRBV5-5 and TRBJ1-3; D ambiguous. DNA of the CDR3: TGTGCCAGCAGCTTGGAAGGGGGAAACACCATATATTTT. Its protein is CASSLEGGNTIYF.